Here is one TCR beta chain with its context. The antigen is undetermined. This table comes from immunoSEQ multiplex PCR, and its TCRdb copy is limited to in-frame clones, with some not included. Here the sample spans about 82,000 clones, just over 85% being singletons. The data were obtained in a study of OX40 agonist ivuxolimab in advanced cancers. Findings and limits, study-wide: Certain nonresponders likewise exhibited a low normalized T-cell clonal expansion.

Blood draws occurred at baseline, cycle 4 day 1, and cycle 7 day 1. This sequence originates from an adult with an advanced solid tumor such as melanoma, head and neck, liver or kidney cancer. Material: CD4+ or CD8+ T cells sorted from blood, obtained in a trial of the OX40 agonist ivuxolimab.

The CDR3 DNA is TGTGCCAGCAGCTTAGGCCGAGGTTGGCGAGAGACCCAGTACTTC. This codes for CASSLGRGWRETQYF. The rearrangement joins TRBV7-2 to TRBJ2-5; no clear D gene. Trimming took 1 base from V and 4 from J, leaving 13 bases between them. Germline V lookup: CDR1 SGHTA, CDR2 FQGNSA. The CDR3 has 15 amino acids.